This T cell receptor beta chain was identified during a study of beta chain features in type 1 diabetes. Study-level points and caveats: It was not settled here whether HLA type affects TCRB rearrangement.

This clone was seen a few times. Its antigen is as yet unknown. As every portion of the isolated RNA was reverse transcribed, the sequencing read expressed TCRB transcripts. The method was immunoSEQ multiplex PCR; TCRdb's version includes in-frame clones alone and lacks a portion of them. Here the sample spans 110,000 to 150,000 clones, around 7% being singletons. CDR3 size: 14 residues. The V and J ends lost 3 bases and 9 bases respectively, with 16 bases between them. The germline CDR1 and CDR2 sequences are SGDLS and YYNGEE. The chain has TRBV9 and TRBJ2-1; no clear D. The sequence was collected from a woman in her twenties or thirties in good health. The sequencing sample was made of central memory CD4+ T cells from blood. The CDR3 nucleotides read TGTGCCAGCAGCGAATACCTAGGCATAGGTGAGCAGTTCTTC. Translating it yields CASSEYLGIGEQFF.